These 23 T cell receptor beta chains originate from one sample sequenced in a study of blood T cell repertoires in COVID-19. TCRdb's copy holds only in-frame clones and misses some; the assay was immunoSEQ multiplex PCR. Of some 74,000 clones detected, around 77% appear once; the ten largest clones hold approximately 15%. The material sequenced was peripheral blood. These TCRs come from a man between 65 and 79 years old with active or convalescent COVID-19.

This sequence joins TRBV6-5 and TRBJ1-2; D is undetermined. Germline CDR1 is MNHEY and CDR2 is SVGAGI. The CDR3 is made up of 14 amino acids. Trimming removed 7 bases at V and 2 bases at J, with 14 bases between. The CDR3: CASTHTPSNYGYTF. CDR3 coding DNA: TGTGCCAGCACCCACACACCTTCGAACTATGGCTACACCTTC.

A single count supports this clone. The rearrangement uses TRBV16 and TRBJ1-3, with TRBD1 matching 8 bases. Germline lookup yields CDR1 KGHSY and CDR2 FQNENV. Trimming at V came to 4 bases and at J to 3 bases, leaving 8 bases not matched to a gene. CDR3 length equals 16 residues. The DNA of the CDR3 is TGTGCCAGCAGCCCGGCGAGCAGGGGGCTTGGAAACACCATATATTTT. It specifies CASSPASRGLGNTIYF.

CDR3 amino acids: CASSYGWDSYEQYF. The CDR3 DNA reads TGTGCCAGCAGTTACGGCTGGGACAGTTACGAGCAGTACTTC. The chain employs TRBV6-5 and TRBJ2-7; TRBD1 matches 7 bases. This CDR3 contains 14 residues. Germline CDR1 and CDR2: MNHEY and SVGAGI. The junction had 5 bases not matched to a gene; V was cut back by 2 bases and J by 4 bases.

V is TRBV6-5 and J is TRBJ1-1, with unresolved D. The CDR3 covers 15 residues. In germline, CDR1 is MNHEY, CDR2 SVGAGI. The V gene lost 0 bases and the J gene lost 0 bases, with 8 bases spanning the gap. CDR3 loop: CASSYSAGLNTEAFF. In DNA, the CDR3 is TGTGCCAGCAGTTACTCGGCAGGATTGAACACTGAAGCTTTCTTT.

The chain uses TRBV6-2 or TRBV6-3 and TRBJ2-2; 9 bases align to TRBD1. CDR1 and CDR2 (germline): MNHEY, SVGEGT. This CDR3 region has 17 residues. The V gene end was trimmed by 4 bases and the J gene end by 6 bases; junction bases not matched to a gene: 12. The CDR3 here is CASSSQQGAVSSGELFF. The CDR3 nucleotides are TGTGCCAGCAGTTCCCAACAGGGGGCGGTGTCCTCCGGGGAGCTGTTTTTT.

J is TRBJ2-5 and V is TRBV11-2; tentative D call: TRBD1 (6 bases). In germline, CDR1 is SGHAT, CDR2 FQNNGV. Trimming left V 5 bases short and J 0 bases short, with 13 bases between. The CDR3 contains 15 residues. The CDR3 reads CASSLNTGNQETQYF. For the CDR3, the DNA is TGTGCCAGCAGCCTTAATACAGGGAACCAAGAGACCCAGTACTTC.

This clone was seen ten or more times. The gene calls are TRBV24-1 and TRBJ2-3, with 7 bases that match TRBD1. The CDR3 is made up of 17 amino acids. J lost 4 bases, V lost 5 bases, and 14 bases had no gene match. Germline values: CDR1 KGHDR, CDR2 SFDVKD. CDR3 amino acids: CATSATNGDRTPDTQYF. CDR3 bases: TGTGCCACCAGTGCAACAAATGGGGACAGAACACCAGATACGCAGTATTTT.

The CDR3 nucleotides are TGTGCCAGCAGCCCCGACAGTATTGGAAACACCATATATTTT. This codes for CASSPDSIGNTIYF. The chain joins TRBV3-1 (or the pseudogene TRBV3-2) to TRBJ1-3; possible D gene TRBD1, 5 bases. Germline CDR1 reads LGHDT; CDR2 reads YNNKEL (reference sequence). V was cut by 4 bases and J by 3 bases, with 10 bases left in between. The CDR3 has 14 residues.

This chain joins TRBV9 and TRBJ1-3; the D is unclear. The length of the CDR3 is 16 residues. CDR1 is SGDLS and CDR2 is YYNGEE in the germline V gene. V lost 0 bases, J lost 0 bases, and 10 bases lay in between. CDR3 nucleotide sequence: TGTGCCAGCAGCGTAGGTTACGGGAGCTCTGGAAACACCATATATTTT. Protein: CASSVGYGSSGNTIYF.

This clone came up a few times. The rearrangement joins TRBV19 to TRBJ1-1; D possibly corresponds to TRBD1 (5 bases). This CDR3 has 16 amino acids. Germline V CDR1 and CDR2: LNHDA, SQIVND (reference sequence). V lost 5 bases to trimming and J lost 6 bases, with 22 bases between them. CDR3 region: CASSRQGTGRWAEAFF. CDR3 DNA sequence: TGTGCCAGTAGTCGGCAGGGCACGGGTAGGTGGGCTGAAGCTTTCTTT.

This chain links TRBV6-5 with TRBJ1-6; unclear D gene. Germline lookup yields CDR1 MNHEY and CDR2 SVGAGI. The CDR3 is 14 amino acids. V dropped 6 bases and J dropped 9 bases, with 15 bases sitting between them. The CDR3 sequence: CASSPGGVRSPLHF. CDR3 coding DNA: TGTGCCAGCAGCCCAGGTGGTGTGCGTTCACCCCTCCACTTT.

The rearrangement links TRBV28 to TRBJ2-5; D is possibly TRBD2 (6 bases). V was clipped by 3 bases and J by 4 bases, with 15 bases between them. This CDR3 is built from 15 residues. Germline V gene lookup returns CDR1 MDHEN and CDR2 SYDVKM. The CDR3 region is CASSFRGLDGETQYF. Here the CDR3 DNA reads TGTGCCAGCAGTTTCCGGGGGTTGGATGGAGAGACCCAGTACTTC.

This clone was picked up one time. The chain couples TRBV7-9 to TRBJ2-1; no definite D call. The CDR3 contains 12 residues. V lost 6 bases and J 4 bases, leaving 7 bases between the germline ends. CDR1 is SEHNR and CDR2 is FQNEAQ in the germline V gene (reference sequence). Here the CDR3 reads CASSTEYNEQFF. CDR3 bases: TGTGCCAGCAGTACAGAATACAATGAGCAGTTCTTC.

The J gene is TRBJ1-2, the V gene TRBV2; TRBD1 aligns across 7 bases. Germline V lookup: CDR1 SNHLY, CDR2 FYNNEI. There are 12 residues in the CDR3. Germline trimming cut 5 bases from V and 5 bases from J; bases unmatched to any gene: 2. CDR3 loop: CASSIQGYGYTF. In DNA form, the CDR3 reads TGTGCCAGCAGTATACAGGGGTATGGCTACACCTTC.

V and J are TRBV3-1 (or the pseudogene TRBV3-2) and TRBJ2-1; D might be TRBD2 (6 bases). In germline, CDR1 is LGHDT, CDR2 YNNKEL (reference sequence). This CDR3 is 17 amino acids long. Trimming shortened V by 1 base and J by 0 bases, and 13 bases separated the two germline ends. The CDR3 protein is CASSQGTTGVSYNEQFF. Written as DNA, the CDR3 is TGTGCCAGCAGCCAAGGTACGACGGGGGTCTCCTACAATGAGCAGTTCTTC.

The V gene is TRBV4-1, the J gene TRBJ1-3, with TRBD1 as a possible D gene (6 bases). CDR1 and CDR2 from the germline V gene are MGHRA and YSYEKL. V was clipped by 0 bases and J by 9 bases, with 27 bases between them. The CDR3 sequence is 19 residues long. CDR3 in amino acids: CASSQDQRPGGTGQGTIYF. CDR3 DNA sequence: TGCGCCAGCAGCCAAGATCAGAGACCGGGGGGAACAGGGCAAGGCACCATATATTTT.

This clone turned up a few times. The chain joins TRBV2 to TRBJ1-2; 7 bases match TRBD1. Germline CDR1 reads SNHLY; CDR2 reads FYNNEI. The ends lost 1 base at V and 13 bases at J; junction bases unmatched: 3. The CDR3 runs 11 residues. Here the CDR3 reads CASSEEGAFTF. For the CDR3, the DNA is TGTGCCAGCAGTGAAGAGGGGGCGTTCACCTTC.

This clone has only a few counts. V usage is TRBV5-1 and J usage is TRBJ1-1; D unresolved. The CDR3 extends over 14 amino acids. The germline V gene encodes CDR1 SGHRS and CDR2 YFSETQ. The V gene lost 5 bases and the J gene lost 3 bases, with 14 bases spanning the gap. In DNA form, the CDR3 reads TGCGCCAGCAGAGCCCCGAGGGCTTACACTGAAGCTTTCTTT. Amino acids: CASRAPRAYTEAFF.

This clone was detected many times. V gene TRBV19 combines with J gene TRBJ2-3; tentative D call: TRBD1 (5 bases). V was cut by 4 bases and J by 4 bases, with 6 bases left in between. This CDR3 contains 12 residues. Germline assignment: CDR1 LNHDA and CDR2 SQIVND (reference sequence). CDR3 sequence reads: CASSTGSDTQYF. DNA for the CDR3: TGTGCCAGTAGTACAGGGTCAGATACGCAGTATTTT. Filled out from reference TRBV19 and TRBJ2-3, the complete variable domain reads DGGITQSPKYLFRKEGQNVTLSCEQNLNHDAMYWYRQDPGQGLRLIYYSQIVNDFQKGDIAEGYSVSREKKESFPLTVTSAQKNPTAFYLCASSTGSDTQYFGPGTRLTVL.

The chain is built from TRBV24-1 and TRBJ1-1, with D perhaps TRBD1 (5 bases). This CDR3 has 12 residues. V lost 6 bases and J 14 bases, leaving 18 bases between the germline ends. Germline CDR1 KGHDR, CDR2 SFDVKD. The CDR3 DNA reads as TGTGCCACCAGTTCCTGGGACGGGGAGGTGTTCTTT. Translating gives CATSSWDGEVFF.

V usage is TRBV24-1 and J usage is TRBJ2-2; possibly TRBD1 for D (7 bases). Between the trimmed V and J ends, which lost 3 bases and 7 bases, there was a span of 14 bases. There are 15 residues in the CDR3. Per the germline V gene, CDR1 is KGHDR and CDR2 is SFDVKD. The CDR3 sequence is CATSDIPGGSGELFF. The CDR3 bases are TGTGCCACCAGTGATATTCCAGGGGGGAGCGGGGAGCTGTTTTTT.

The chain links TRBV25-1 to TRBJ2-7; weak D call: TRBD2 (5 bases). The CDR3 contains 11 residues. CDR1 is MGHDK and CDR2 is SYGVNS in the germline V gene. V was shortened by 7 bases and J by 8 bases, with 12 bases between the two germline ends. In DNA, the CDR3 is TGTGCCAGCACCCTTGGGGAGAAGCAGTACTTC. Translating gives CASTLGEKQYF.

The chain couples TRBV6-6 to TRBJ2-7, with TRBD1 matching over 8 bases. Trimming removed 3 bases from V and 3 bases from J; junction bases left unmatched: 1. Germline V gives CDR1 MNHNY, CDR2 SVGAGI (reference sequence). The CDR3 sequence is 13 residues long. This CDR3 is CASSYDRGYEQYF. DNA of the CDR3: TGTGCCAGCAGTTATGACAGGGGCTACGAGCAGTACTTC.